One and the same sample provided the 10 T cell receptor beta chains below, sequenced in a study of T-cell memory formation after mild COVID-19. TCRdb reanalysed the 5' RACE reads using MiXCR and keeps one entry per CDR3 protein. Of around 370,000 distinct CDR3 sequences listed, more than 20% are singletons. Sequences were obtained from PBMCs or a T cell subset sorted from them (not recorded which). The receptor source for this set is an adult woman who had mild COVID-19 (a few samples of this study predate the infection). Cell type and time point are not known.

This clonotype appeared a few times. The CDR3 sequence is CASRGDRSSPLHF. The CDR3 nucleotides read TGTGCCAGTAGAGGGGACAGAAGTTCACCCCTCCACTTT. The chain links TRBV15 to TRBJ1-6, with 7 positions matching TRBD1. The V gene's germline CDR1 is LNHNV and CDR2 YYDKDF (reference sequence). The CDR3 extends over 13 amino acids. J gave up 9 bases and V 10 bases, and 9 bases lay outside the gene matches. The full variable domain, with the rest looked up from reference TRBV15 and TRBJ1-6, is DAMVIQNPRYQVTQFGKPVTLSCSQTLNHNVMYWYQQKSSQAPKLLFHYYDKDFNNEADTPDNFQSRRPNTSFCFLDIRSPGLGDTAMYLCASRGDRSSPLHFGNGTRLTVT.

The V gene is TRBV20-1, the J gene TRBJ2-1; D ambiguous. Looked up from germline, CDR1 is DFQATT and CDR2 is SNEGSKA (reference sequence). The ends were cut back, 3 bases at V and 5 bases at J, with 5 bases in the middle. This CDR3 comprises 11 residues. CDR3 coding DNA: TGCAGTGCTAGTTACGACAATGAGCAGTTCTTC. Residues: CSASYDNEQFF.

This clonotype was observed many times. CDR3 sequence: CASSPSRDAVGQFF. The CDR3 DNA reads as TGTGCCAGCAGCCCGTCCCGGGACGCGGTCGGGCAGTTCTTC. The chain combines TRBV3-1 with TRBJ2-1, with D perhaps given as TRBD1 or TRBD2 (5 bases each). V lost 4 bases to trimming and J lost 12 bases, with 19 bases between them. The CDR3 totals 14 residues. Germline-derived CDR1 and CDR2 are LGHDT and YNNKEL (reference sequence).

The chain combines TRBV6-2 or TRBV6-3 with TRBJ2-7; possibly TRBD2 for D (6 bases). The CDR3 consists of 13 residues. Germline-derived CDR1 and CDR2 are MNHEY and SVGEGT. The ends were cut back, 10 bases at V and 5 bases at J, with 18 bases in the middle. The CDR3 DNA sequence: TGTGCCACCAGCCGGGATTGGGGGGACGAGCAGTACTTC. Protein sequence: CATSRDWGDEQYF.

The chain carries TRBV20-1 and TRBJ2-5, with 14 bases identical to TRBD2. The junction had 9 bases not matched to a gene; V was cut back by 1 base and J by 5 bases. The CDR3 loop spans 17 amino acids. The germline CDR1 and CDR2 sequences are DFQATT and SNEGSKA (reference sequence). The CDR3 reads CSARGTSGGFMAETQYF. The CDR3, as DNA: TGCAGTGCTAGAGGGACTAGCGGGGGGTTTATGGCGGAGACCCAGTACTTC.

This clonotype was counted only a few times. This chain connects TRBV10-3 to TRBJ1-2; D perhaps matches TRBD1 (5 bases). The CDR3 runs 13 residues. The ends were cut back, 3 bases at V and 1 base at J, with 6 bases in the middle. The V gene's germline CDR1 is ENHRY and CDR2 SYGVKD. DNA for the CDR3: TGTGCCATCAGTGAAGACAGTAACTATGGCTACACCTTC. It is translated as CAISEDSNYGYTF.

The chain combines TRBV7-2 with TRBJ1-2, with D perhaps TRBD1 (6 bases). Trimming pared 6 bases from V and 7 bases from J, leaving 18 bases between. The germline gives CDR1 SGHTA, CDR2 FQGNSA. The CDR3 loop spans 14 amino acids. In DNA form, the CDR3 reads TGTGCCAGCAGTTCCGTCCGGGGGGGCGGTGGCTACACCTTC. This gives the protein CASSSVRGGGGYTF.

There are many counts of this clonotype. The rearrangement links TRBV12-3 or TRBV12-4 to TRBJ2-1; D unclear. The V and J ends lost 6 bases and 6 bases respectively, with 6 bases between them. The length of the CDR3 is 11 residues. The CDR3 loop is CASRRGNEQFF. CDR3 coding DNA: TGTGCCAGCAGGCGAGGCAATGAGCAGTTCTTC.

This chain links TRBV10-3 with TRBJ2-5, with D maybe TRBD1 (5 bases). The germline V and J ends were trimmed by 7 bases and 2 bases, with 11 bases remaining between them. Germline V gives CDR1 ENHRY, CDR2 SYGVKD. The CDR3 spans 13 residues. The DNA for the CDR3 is TGTGCCATCACGTCCCCAGGGCAAGAGACCCAGTACTTC. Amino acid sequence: CAITSPGQETQYF.

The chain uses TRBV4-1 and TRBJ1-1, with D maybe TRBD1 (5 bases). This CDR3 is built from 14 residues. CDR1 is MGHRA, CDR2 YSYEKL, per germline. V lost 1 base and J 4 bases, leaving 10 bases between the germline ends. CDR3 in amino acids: CASSQGGAGTEAFF. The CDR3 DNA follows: TGCGCCAGCAGCCAAGGAGGGGCGGGCACTGAAGCTTTCTTT.